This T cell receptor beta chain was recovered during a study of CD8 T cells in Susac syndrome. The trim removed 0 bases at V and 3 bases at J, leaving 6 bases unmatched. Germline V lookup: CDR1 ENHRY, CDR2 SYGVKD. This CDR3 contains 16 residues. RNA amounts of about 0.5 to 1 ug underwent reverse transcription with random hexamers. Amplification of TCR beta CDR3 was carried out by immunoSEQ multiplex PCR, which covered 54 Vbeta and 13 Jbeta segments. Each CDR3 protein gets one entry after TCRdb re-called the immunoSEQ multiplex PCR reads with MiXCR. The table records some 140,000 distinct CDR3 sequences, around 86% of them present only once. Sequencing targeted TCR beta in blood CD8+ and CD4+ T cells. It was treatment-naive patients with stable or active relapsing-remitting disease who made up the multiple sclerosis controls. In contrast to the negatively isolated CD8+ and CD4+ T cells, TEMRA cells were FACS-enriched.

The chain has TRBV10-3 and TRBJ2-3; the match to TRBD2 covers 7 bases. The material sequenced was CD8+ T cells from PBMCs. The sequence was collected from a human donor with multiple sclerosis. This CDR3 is CAISESLGGETDTQYF. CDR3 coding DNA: TGTGCCATCAGTGAGTCGTTGGGGGGGGAAACAGATACGCAGTATTTT.